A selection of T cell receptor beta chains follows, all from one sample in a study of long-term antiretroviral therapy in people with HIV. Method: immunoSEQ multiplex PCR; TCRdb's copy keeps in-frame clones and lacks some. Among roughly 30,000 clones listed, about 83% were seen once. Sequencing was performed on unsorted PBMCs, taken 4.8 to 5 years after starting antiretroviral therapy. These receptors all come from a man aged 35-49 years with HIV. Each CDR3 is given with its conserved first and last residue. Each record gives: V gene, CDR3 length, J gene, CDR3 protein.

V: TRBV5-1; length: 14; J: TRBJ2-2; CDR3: CASGKRYDEGELFF
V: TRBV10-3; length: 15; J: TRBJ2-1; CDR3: CAISESPSGYNEQFF
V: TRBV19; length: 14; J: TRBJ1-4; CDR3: CASKSTGRYEKLFF
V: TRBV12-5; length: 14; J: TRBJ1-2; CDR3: CASGLAKQGNGYTF
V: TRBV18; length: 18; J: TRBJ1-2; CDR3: CASSPSGQGVSFYDGYTF
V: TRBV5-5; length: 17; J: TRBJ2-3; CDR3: CASSLPGTQPRADTQYF
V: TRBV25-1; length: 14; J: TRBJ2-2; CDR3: CASRGELNTGELFF
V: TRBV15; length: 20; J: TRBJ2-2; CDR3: CATSSARSTWGAANTGELFF
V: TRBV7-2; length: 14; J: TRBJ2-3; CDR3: CASSYGLAVDTQYF
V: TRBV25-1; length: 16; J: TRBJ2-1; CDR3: CATLGGASGLYNEQFF
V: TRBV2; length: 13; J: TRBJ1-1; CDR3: CASRGKLNTEAFF
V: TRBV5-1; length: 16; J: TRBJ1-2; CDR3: CASSTRTDQAGGRYTF
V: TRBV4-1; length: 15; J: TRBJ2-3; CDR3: CASSHPRDLTDTQYF
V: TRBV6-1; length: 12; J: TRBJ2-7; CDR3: CASRTDVREQYF
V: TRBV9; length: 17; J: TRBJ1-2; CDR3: CASSGGGMDSFNYGYTF
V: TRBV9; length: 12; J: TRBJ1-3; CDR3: CASSEVGNTIYF
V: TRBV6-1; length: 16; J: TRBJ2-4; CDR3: CASSEIGTGPLFIQYF
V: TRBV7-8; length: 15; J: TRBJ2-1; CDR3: CASSLPGRDLNEQFF
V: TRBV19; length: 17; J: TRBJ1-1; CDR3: CASSPDRAYELNTEAFF
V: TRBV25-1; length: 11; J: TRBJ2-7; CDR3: CASSEGVWQYF
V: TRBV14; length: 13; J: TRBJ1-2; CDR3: CASSWPGGPGYTF
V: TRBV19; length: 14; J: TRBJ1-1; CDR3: CASTLGGAATEAFF
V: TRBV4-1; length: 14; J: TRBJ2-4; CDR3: CASSPVVGVNIQYF
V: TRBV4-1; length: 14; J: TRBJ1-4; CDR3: CASSLRQSNEKLFF
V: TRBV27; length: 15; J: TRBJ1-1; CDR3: CASSLNYGANTEAFF
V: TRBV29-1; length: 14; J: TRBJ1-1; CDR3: CSVALGGPNTEAFF
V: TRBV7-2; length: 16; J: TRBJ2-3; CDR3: CASSLGVAESRDTQYF
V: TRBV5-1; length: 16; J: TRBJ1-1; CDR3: CASSLEGVGSWTEAFF
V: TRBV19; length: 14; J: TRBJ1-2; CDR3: CASRDRGAHYGYTF
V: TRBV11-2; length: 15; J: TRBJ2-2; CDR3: CASSKLAGQGGELFF
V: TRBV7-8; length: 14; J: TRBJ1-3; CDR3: CASRPDRDGNTIYF